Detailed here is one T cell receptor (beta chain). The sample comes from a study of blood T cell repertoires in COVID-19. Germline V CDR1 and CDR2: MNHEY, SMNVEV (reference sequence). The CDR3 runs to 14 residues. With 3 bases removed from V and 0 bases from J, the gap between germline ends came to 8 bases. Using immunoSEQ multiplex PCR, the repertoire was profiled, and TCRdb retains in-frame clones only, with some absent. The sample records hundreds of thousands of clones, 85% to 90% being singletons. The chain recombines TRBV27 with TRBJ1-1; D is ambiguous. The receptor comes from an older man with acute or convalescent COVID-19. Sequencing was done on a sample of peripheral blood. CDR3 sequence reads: CASSLRALNTEAFF. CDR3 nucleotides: TGTGCCAGCAGTTTGAGGGCTTTGAACACTGAAGCTTTCTTT.